This T cell receptor beta chain was observed in a study of monozygotic twins with inflammatory bowel disease. cDNA for each sample came from eight separate reactions. UMIs that had a 6-nucleotide sample barcode were put in using template switching. TCRdb reprocessed the 5' RACE reads; each CDR3 protein has one entry and no DNA is given. This sample's clone table lists approximately 100,000 distinct CDR3 sequences. The sample comprised blood. This clonotype was sampled from a human donor with ulcerative colitis or Crohn's disease, or a healthy co-twin of an affected twin (not recorded which).

The CDR3 sequence: CASTGLLNADTQYF. This chain joins TRBV2 and TRBJ2-3; as DNA is missing, the TRBD2 call by TCRdb cannot be tested. Germline V CDR1 and CDR2: SNHLY, FYNNEI. There are 14 residues in the CDR3.